This T cell receptor (beta chain) stems from a study of type 1 and type 2 diabetes patients. Background on the study: CD4+ or CD8+ T cells were positively selected from PBMCs with microbeads. Study-level findings and limits: In type 2 diabetes, highly-expanded CD4+ clones took a median roughly 3.8% of reads.

V was cut by 1 base and J by 8 bases, with 15 bases left in between. The length of the CDR3 is 15 residues. The germline V gene encodes CDR1 LNHNV and CDR2 YYDKDF (reference sequence). Amplification started from genomic DNA. A primer set of 30 forward and 13 reverse primers amplified the CDR3. Using its own MiXCR run on the multiplex PCR reads, TCRdb lists one record per CDR3 protein. The repertoire has about 250,000 distinct CDR3 sequences, 45% to 60% of them found once; the top ten carry roughly an eighth. This clonotype was counted a few times. Antigen: not known. Source material: peripheral blood mononuclear cells (PBMCs). The V gene is TRBV15, the J gene TRBJ2-1, with D tentatively TRBD1 (5 bases). This receptor was obtained from a man aged 18-30 years with type 2 diabetes. The CDR3 DNA reads TGTGCCACCAGCAGAGGGTTAGGGGTGGGCTATGAGCAGTTCTTC. As protein: CATSRGLGVGYEQFF.